This T cell receptor beta chain was profiled in a study of control samples from healthy donors and cancer patients. With 1 base removed from V and 8 bases from J, the gap between germline ends came to 6 bases. CDR3 length: 12 residues. CDR1 is GTSNPN, CDR2 SVGIG, per germline (reference sequence). Only in-frame clones appear in the TCRdb table, and some are missing; sequencing was by immunoSEQ multiplex PCR. The sample yields 100,000 to 150,000 clones, more than 85% seen once. What was sequenced was blood. This receptor was identified in a man aged 18-30 years in good health. The gene calls are TRBV30 and TRBJ1-6; the D is unclear. CDR3 amino acids: CAWSDRYSPLHF. In DNA, the CDR3 is TGTGCCTGGAGTGATAGGTATTCACCCCTCCACTTT.